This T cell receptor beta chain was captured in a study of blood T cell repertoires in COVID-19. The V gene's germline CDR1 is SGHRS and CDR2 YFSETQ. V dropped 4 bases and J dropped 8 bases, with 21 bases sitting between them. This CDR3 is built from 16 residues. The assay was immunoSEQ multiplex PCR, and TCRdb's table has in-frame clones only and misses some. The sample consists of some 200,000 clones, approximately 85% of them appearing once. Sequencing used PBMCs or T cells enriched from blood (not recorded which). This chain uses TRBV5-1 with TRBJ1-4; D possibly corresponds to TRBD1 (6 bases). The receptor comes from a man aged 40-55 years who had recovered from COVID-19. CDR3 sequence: CASSPGDTQHSEKLFF. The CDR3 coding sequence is TGCGCCAGCAGCCCAGGGGACACCCAGCATTCCGAAAAACTGTTTTTT. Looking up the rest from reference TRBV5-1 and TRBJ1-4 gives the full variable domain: KAGVTQTPRYLIKTRGQQVTLSCSPISGHRSVSWYQQTPGQGLQFLFEYFSETQRNKGNFPGRFSGRQFSNSRSEMNVSTLELGDSALYLCASSPGDTQHSEKLFFGSGTQLSVL.